Listed below are T cell receptor beta chains from one sample, sequenced in a study of blood T cell repertoires in COVID-19. Here immunoSEQ multiplex PCR was the method, and the copy in TCRdb shows in-frame clones only, minus some. This table has roughly 190,000 clones, approximately 86% appearing once. The sequencing sample was made of peripheral blood. The receptors shown here come from a man between 25 and 39 years old with acute or convalescent COVID-19. Each CDR3 is given with its conserved first and last residue. A D gene is named only where the DNA matches it firmly. Clone size is not always given. Where it is, it says once, few, many or a class for expanded clones.

j_call v_call clone_size d_call cdr3_aa cdr3_nt
TRBJ1-2 TRBV30 . . CARDGNYGYTF TGTGCCCGGGACGGTAACTATGGCTACACCTTC
TRBJ2-2 TRBV4-2 . TRBD2 CASSQVAGGNPGELFF TGTGCCAGCAGCCAAGTAGCGGGGGGGAACCCCGGGGAGCTGTTTTTT
TRBJ2-7 TRBV5-4 . TRBD2 CASSPSGSRYEQYF TGTGCCAGCAGCCCTAGCGGGAGTAGGTACGAGCAGTACTTC
TRBJ1-1 TRBV6-5 . . CASNRASGIAEAFF TGTGCCAGCAATAGAGCTTCGGGGATAGCTGAAGCTTTCTTT
TRBJ2-7 TRBV5-1 . . CASSPPNFYEQYF TGCGCCAGCAGCCCGCCGAACTTCTACGAGCAGTACTTC
TRBJ1-1 TRBV28 . TRBD1 CASNLGTENTEAFF TGTGCCAGCAATTTGGGGACAGAGAACACTGAAGCTTTCTTT
TRBJ1-1 TRBV7-2 . TRBD1 CASSLPRTGAGNTEAFF TGTGCCAGCAGCTTACCAAGGACAGGTGCTGGGAACACTGAAGCTTTCTTT
TRBJ2-6 TRBV4-2 . TRBD1 CASSQGDRGGANVLTF TGTGCCAGCAGCCAGGGTGACAGGGGTGGGGCCAACGTCCTGACTTTC
TRBJ1-6 TRBV19 few . CASRLDRAYNSPLHF TGTGCCAGTAGGCTTGACAGAGCCTATAATTCACCCCTCCACTTT
TRBJ2-3 TRBV28 . . CATHVTRTDTQYF TGTGCCACCCACGTTACCCGGACAGATACGCAGTATTTT
TRBJ2-5 TRBV12-5 . . CASGLTTQETQYF TGTGCTAGTGGTTTGACCACTCAAGAGACCCAGTACTTC
TRBJ2-7 TRBV27 . TRBD2 CASSFLAGLAYEQYF TGTGCCAGCAGTTTCCTAGCGGGATTGGCCTACGAGCAGTACTTC
TRBJ1-2 TRBV24-1 . . CATSDGRQLYGYTF TGTGCCACCAGTGATGGTAGACAGCTCTATGGCTACACCTTC
TRBJ2-3 TRBV18 . TRBD2 CASSRDYLTDTQYF TGTGCCAGCTCACGGGACTATCTCACAGATACGCAGTATTTT
TRBJ1-5 TRBV5-6 . . CASSPKGGYSNQPQHF TGTGCCAGCAGCCCGAAAGGGGGATATAGCAATCAGCCCCAGCATTTT
TRBJ1-2 TRBV13 . TRBD1 CASSRQGQGLLGYGYTF TGTGCCAGCAGCCGACAGGGACAGGGGCTCTTGGGCTATGGCTACACCTTC
TRBJ2-1 TRBV10-2 . TRBD2 CASRRGLAGVRDEQFF TGCGCCAGCAGGAGGGGGCTAGCGGGAGTCCGGGATGAGCAGTTCTTC
TRBJ2-7 TRBV18 . TRBD1 CASSQTRDRGREQYF TGTGCCAGCTCACAAACCCGGGACAGGGGGAGAGAGCAGTACTTC
TRBJ2-1 TRBV7-9 . TRBD2 CASSYGGTSGTSSYNEQFF TGTGCCAGCAGCTACGGCGGGACTAGCGGGACGAGCTCCTACAATGAGCAGTTCTTC
TRBJ2-7 TRBV6-1 once . CASSEYRGSYEQYF TGTGCCAGCAGTGAATATAGGGGTTCCTACGAGCAGTACTTC
TRBJ1-4 TRBV7-2 once . CASSPRGLGEKLFF TGTGCCAGCAGCCCACGAGGCTTAGGTGAAAAACTGTTTTTT
TRBJ1-4 TRBV14 . . CASSPGPRKGANEKLFF TGTGCCAGCAGCCCCGGGCCACGGAAAGGGGCTAATGAAAAACTGTTTTTT
TRBJ1-1 TRBV28 . TRBD1 CASRDRQGSEAFF TGTGCCAGCAGGGACAGGCAGGGTTCTGAAGCTTTCTTT
TRBJ2-3 TRBV28 . . CASLGGDTQYF TGTGCCAGCCTTGGCGGGGATACGCAGTATTTT
TRBJ1-4 TRBV6-1 few . CASSEFGRGTTNEKLFF TGTGCCAGCAGTGAATTCGGGAGAGGGACAACTAATGAAAAACTGTTTTTT
TRBJ1-1 TRBV7-8 once . CASSPGGIAEAFF TGTGCCAGCAGCCCGGGGGGGATTGCTGAAGCTTTCTTT
TRBJ1-5 TRBV30 . TRBD1 CAWSGQGGQPQHF TGTGCCTGGAGTGGACAGGGGGGTCAGCCCCAGCATTTT
TRBJ2-6 TRBV18 . . CASSLLGANVLTF TGTGCCAGCTCACTCCTTGGGGCCAACGTCCTGACTTTC
TRBJ2-2 TRBV28 . TRBD1 CASVRDRGPGELFF TGTGCCAGCGTCCGGGACAGGGGACCCGGGGAGCTGTTTTTT
TRBJ1-2 TRBV19 few . CASSADRQEGYTF TGTGCCAGTAGTGCCGACAGACAGGAGGGCTACACCTTC
TRBJ2-3 TRBV12-2 . . CASRLARMREGRDTQYF TGTGCAAGTCGCTTAGCGCGTATGAGGGAGGGGCGGGATACGCAGTATTTT
TRBJ1-2 TRBV28 . TRBD1 CASSSGTGGIYGYTF TGTGCCAGCAGCTCCGGGACAGGGGGCATCTATGGCTACACCTTC
TRBJ1-4 TRBV14 . . CASSQARKSKLFF TGTGCCAGCAGCCAAGCCAGAAAGTCGAAACTGTTTTTT
TRBJ1-1 TRBV9 . . CASSVVGGEAFF TGTGCCAGCAGCGTAGTTGGAGGTGAAGCTTTCTTT
TRBJ2-1 TRBV7-8 . TRBD2 CASSPTGGGYNEQFF TGTGCCAGCAGCCCTACGGGGGGGGGATACAATGAGCAGTTCTTC
TRBJ2-5 TRBV27 . . CASSLLYIYQETQYF TGTGCCAGCAGTTTATTGTATATTTACCAAGAGACCCAGTACTTC
TRBJ2-2 TRBV28 . . CASSLRGGTGELFF TGTGCCAGCAGTTTGAGGGGGGGCACCGGGGAGCTGTTTTTT
TRBJ2-3 TRBV5-1 . . CASSLGLIGTTDTQYF TGCGCCAGCAGCTTGGGCTTAATCGGGACAACAGATACGCAGTATTTT
TRBJ2-1 TRBV10-1 . TRBD2 CASSVLREGVEQFF TGCGCCAGCAGTGTCTTACGGGAGGGAGTTGAGCAGTTCTTC
TRBJ2-1 TRBV6-4 few TRBD2 CASSTTGGAHNEQFF TGTGCCAGCTCTACCACCGGGGGGGCACACAATGAGCAGTTCTTC
TRBJ2-7 TRBV9 . . CASSLSGHSTHEQYF TGTGCCAGCAGCCTTTCTGGGCACAGTACCCACGAGCAGTACTTC
TRBJ1-5 TRBV6-5 once . CASKGTGLEWQPQHF TGTGCCAGCAAAGGTACAGGGCTGGAGTGGCAGCCCCAGCATTTT
TRBJ1-1 TRBV4-1 . . CASSRRTENTEAFF TGCGCCAGCAGCCGACGGACAGAAAACACTGAAGCTTTCTTT
TRBJ2-1 TRBV7-3 . TRBD1 CASSPTGGPSPQFF TGTGCCAGCAGCCCGACAGGGGGCCCTAGCCCGCAGTTCTTC
TRBJ2-3 TRBV3-1/TRBV3-2 . . CASSRRSGVTDTQYF TGTGCCAGCAGCCGACGCTCCGGGGTGACAGATACGCAGTATTTT
TRBJ2-1 TRBV5-1 . TRBD1 CASEGTGYEQFF TGCGCCAGCGAAGGGACAGGGTATGAGCAGTTCTTC
TRBJ2-7 TRBV28 . TRBD2 CASSSGRITYEQYF TGTGCCAGCAGTTCCGGGAGGATAACCTACGAGCAGTACTTC
TRBJ2-1 TRBV5-4 . . CASSFGGQINNEQFF TGTGCCAGCAGCTTCGGGGGACAGATAAACAATGAGCAGTTCTTC
TRBJ2-3 TRBV18 . . CASSVQGYRTDTQYF TGTGCCAGCTCAGTACAGGGTTACCGCACAGATACGCAGTATTTT
TRBJ1-4 TRBV7-9 . TRBD1 CASKPGTVGNEKLFF TGTGCCAGCAAACCGGGGACAGTCGGTAATGAAAAACTGTTTTTT
TRBJ2-1 TRBV6-6 . TRBD2 CASRDGTSGRNEQFF TGTGCCAGCAGAGATGGGACTAGCGGACGGAATGAGCAGTTCTTC